This T cell receptor (beta chain) was identified during a study of cytomegalovirus exposure and HLA in healthy donors. Overall study context: An earlier analysis identified 120 million or so unique TCR beta sequences in about 180 million T cells.

V lost 7 bases and J lost 3; bases outside the gene matches: 3. The CDR3 is made up of 12 amino acids. Germline V gives CDR1 SNHLY, CDR2 FYNNEI. Study conclusions and caveats: In a later analysis, specific HLA alleles were associated with 15,000 to 20,000 TCR beta sequences at a 0.05 false discovery rate. The study put under 200 TCR beta chains on its list as cytomegalovirus-associated.

Comment on this clone: Its antigen is not known.

The primer mix had 60 Vbeta and 13 Jbeta primers. TCRdb keeps only in-frame clones here, not all; method: immunoSEQ multiplex PCR. The table includes approximately 90,000 clones, roughly 73% detected once. The donors gave bone marrow, and they were healthy. This receptor was obtained from a boy aged 5-17 years in good health and CMV-seronegative. This chain uses TRBV2 with TRBJ2-7, with TRBD1 matching 7 bases. Sample: PBMCs. CDR3 region: CASIWDSYEQYF. CDR3 in DNA: TGTGCCAGCATCTGGGACAGCTACGAGCAGTACTTC.